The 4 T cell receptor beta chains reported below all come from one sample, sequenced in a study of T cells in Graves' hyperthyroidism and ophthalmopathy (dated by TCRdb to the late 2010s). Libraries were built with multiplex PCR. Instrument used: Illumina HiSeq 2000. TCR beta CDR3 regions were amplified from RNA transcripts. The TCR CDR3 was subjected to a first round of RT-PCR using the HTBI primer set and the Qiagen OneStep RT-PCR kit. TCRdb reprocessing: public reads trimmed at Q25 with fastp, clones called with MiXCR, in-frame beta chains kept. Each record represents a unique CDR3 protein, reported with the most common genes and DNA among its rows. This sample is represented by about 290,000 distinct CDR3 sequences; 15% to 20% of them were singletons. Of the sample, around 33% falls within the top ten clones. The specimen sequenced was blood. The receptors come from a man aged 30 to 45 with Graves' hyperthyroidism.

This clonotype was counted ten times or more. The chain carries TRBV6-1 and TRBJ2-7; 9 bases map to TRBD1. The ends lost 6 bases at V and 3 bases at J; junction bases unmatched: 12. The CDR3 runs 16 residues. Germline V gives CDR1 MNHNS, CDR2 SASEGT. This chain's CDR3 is CASSGWSGQGNYEQYF. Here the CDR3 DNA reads TGTGCCAGCAGCGGGTGGTCGGGACAGGGTAACTACGAGCAGTACTTC.

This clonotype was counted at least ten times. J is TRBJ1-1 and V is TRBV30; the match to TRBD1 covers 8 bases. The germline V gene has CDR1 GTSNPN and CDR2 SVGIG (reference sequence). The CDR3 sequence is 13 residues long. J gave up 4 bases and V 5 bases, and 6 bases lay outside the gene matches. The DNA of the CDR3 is TGTGCCTGGCGGACAGGGTTGGGCACTGAAGCTTTCTTT. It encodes CAWRTGLGTEAFF.

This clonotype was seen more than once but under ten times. The CDR3 DNA reads as TGCAGCGTTCGGACAGGGGGTGAGCAGTTCTTC. The encoded protein is CSVRTGGEQFF. The chain has TRBV29-1 and TRBJ2-1, with 10 bases fitting TRBD1. Germline values: CDR1 SQVTM, CDR2 ANQGSEA. There are 11 residues in the CDR3. After removal of 5 bases from V and 9 bases from J, the junction contained 1 base not matched to a gene.

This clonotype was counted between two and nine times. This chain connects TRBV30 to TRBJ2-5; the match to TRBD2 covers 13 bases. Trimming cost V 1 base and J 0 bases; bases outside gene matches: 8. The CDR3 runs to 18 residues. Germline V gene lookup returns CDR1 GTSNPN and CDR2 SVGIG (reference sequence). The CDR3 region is CAWSDTSGRVIYQETQYF. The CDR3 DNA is TGTGCCTGGAGTGATACTAGCGGGAGGGTTATATACCAAGAGACCCAGTACTTC.